Below, one TCR beta chain is given with its context. The record originates from a study of blood T cell repertoires in COVID-19. Study-level background: Acute and convalescent COVID-19 samples came from the United States, Italy and Spain. PBMCs, B-cell-depleted T cells, or T cells provided the cDNA or gDNA that made up the material.

As processed by the authors: Amplified reference gene primers provided the basis for estimating nucleated cell counts. Profiling relied on immunoSEQ multiplex PCR, and the TCRdb table lists in-frame clones only, not all of them. The V and J calls and clone size come from that table; D and trimming were worked out from the DNA. The sample carries fewer than 150,000 clones, around 87% recorded once. The TCR comes from a human donor in a cohort sampled during active COVID-19. The sequenced sample consisted of peripheral blood.

Written as DNA, the CDR3 is TGTGCCAGCAGCTTAGTTCCTAGCCTTGACGATACGCAGTATTTT. As protein: CASSLVPSLDDTQYF. The chain uses TRBV7-2 and TRBJ2-3; weak D call: TRBD2 (5 bases). The CDR3 runs to 15 residues. The germline gives CDR1 SGHTA, CDR2 FQGNSA. With 1 base removed from V and 6 bases from J, the gap between germline ends came to 14 bases.